The next 26 T cell receptor beta chains were all read from a single sample in a study of T cells of healthy individuals. A single record per CDR3 protein comes from TCRdb applying MiXCR to the 5' RACE reads. This sample has 100,000 or so distinct CDR3 sequences, with approximately 15% found just once. These receptors were taken from a human donor in good health.

At least ten counts were recorded for this clonotype. The chain couples TRBV7-9 to TRBJ2-3; no firm D call. CDR1 is SEHNR, CDR2 FQNEAQ, per germline (reference sequence). This CDR3 comprises 15 residues. Trimming removed 2 bases at V and 0 bases at J, with 9 bases between. CDR3 protein: CASSLYGSSTDTQYF. Written as DNA, the CDR3 is TGTGCCAGCAGCTTATACGGTTCTAGCACAGATACGCAGTATTTT.

The chain combines TRBV23-1 with TRBJ2-7; a possible D gene is TRBD1 (6 bases). TRBV23-1 is an ORF; its function is uncertain. CDR3 length equals 17 residues. Trimming removed 6 bases at V and 2 bases at J, with 23 bases between. The CDR3 bases are TGCGCCAGCAGGAGAGCCGCGCCTTGGCAGGGGACCTACGAGCAGTACTTC. Translated, it gives CASRRAAPWQGTYEQYF.

This clonotype was counted between two and nine times. This chain links TRBV20-1 with TRBJ2-7; no firm D call. CDR3 length: 13 residues. V lost 6 bases and J lost 6, with 18 bases in between. From germline, CDR1 is DFQATT and CDR2 SNEGSKA (reference sequence). CDR3 nucleotide sequence: TGCAGTGCCCAAGGCTCTCTCTTTTCCGAGCAGTACTTC. Its protein is CSAQGSLFSEQYF.

This clonotype was detected ten times or more. J is TRBJ2-6 and V is TRBV12-3 or TRBV12-4; D is uncertain. Trimming left V 10 bases short and J 1 base short, with 20 bases between. This CDR3 is built from 17 residues. CDR3 in DNA: TGTGCCATCACCGTAGGGTCAGTATCATCTGGGGCCAACGTCCTGACTTTC. Its protein is CAITVGSVSSGANVLTF.

Many counts were recorded for this clonotype. The rearrangement links TRBV20-1 to TRBJ1-5, with D tentatively TRBD1 (6 bases). Per germline, CDR1 DFQATT and CDR2 SNEGSKA (reference sequence). V lost 6 bases and J lost 3, with 15 bases in between. The CDR3 contains 14 residues. This chain's CDR3 is CSASPNRVNQPQHF. The CDR3 bases are TGCAGTGCCTCTCCAAACAGGGTCAATCAGCCCCAGCATTTT.

The chain is built from TRBV7-8 and TRBJ1-4; D unclear. The V and J ends lost 4 bases and 6 bases respectively, with 9 bases between them. This CDR3 spans 13 amino acids. Per germline, CDR1 SGHVS and CDR2 FQNEAQ. CDR3 nucleotides: TGTGCCAGCAGCTCTGACCCCGATGAAAAACTGTTTTTT. It encodes CASSSDPDEKLFF.

CDR3 in amino acids: CASSLAVRGAEAFF. In nucleotides, the CDR3 is TGCGCCAGCAGCTTGGCCGTAAGGGGAGCTGAAGCTTTCTTT. The J gene is TRBJ1-1, the V gene TRBV5-1, with TRBD1 as a possible D gene (5 bases). This CDR3 has 14 residues. From germline, CDR1 is SGHRS and CDR2 YFSETQ. Trimming took off 0 bases at V and 6 bases at J, with 12 bases between the two ends.

The chain is built from TRBV7-8 and TRBJ1-3; the D is unclear. The CDR3 is made up of 15 amino acids. The V gene's germline CDR1 is SGHVS and CDR2 FQNEAQ. Trimming took off 0 bases at V and 4 bases at J, with 10 bases between the two ends. DNA for the CDR3: TGTGCCAGCAGCTTAGCGAGGGTTGTAGGAAACACCATATATTTT. It translates to CASSLARVVGNTIYF.

This sequence joins TRBV7-2 and TRBJ1-2; TRBD1 matches at 8 bases. The J segment lost 3 bases and the V segment lost 6 bases, leaving 9 bases of the junction unmatched. CDR1 and CDR2 (germline): SGHTA, FQGNSA. The CDR3 is 15 residues long. The CDR3 region has the DNA TGTGCCAGCAGTTTCTCTGGACAGGGCTACTATGGCTACACCTTC. Amino acid sequence: CASSFSGQGYYGYTF.

The rearrangement links TRBV29-1 to TRBJ2-7; 9 bases are shared with TRBD1. Trimming at V came to 5 bases and at J to 7 bases, leaving 12 bases not matched to a gene. Germline assignment: CDR1 SQVTM and CDR2 ANQGSEA. This CDR3 is built from 14 residues. The CDR3 DNA sequence: TGCAGCGTTCGAGGACAGGGGTTACCGAGTGAGCAGTACTTC. Translating it yields CSVRGQGLPSEQYF.

This clonotype has a handful of counts. V and J are TRBV12-3 or TRBV12-4 and TRBJ2-5; 8 nucleotides match TRBD2. Losses at the gene ends were 6 bases for V and 1 base for J; bases not matched to a gene: 4. There are 14 residues in the CDR3. CDR3 region: CASRVSGAQETQYF. As DNA, the CDR3 is TGTGCCAGCAGGGTTAGCGGGGCCCAAGAGACCCAGTACTTC.

This clonotype showed up many times. The J gene is TRBJ2-7, the V gene TRBV30; D might be TRBD2 (5 bases). This CDR3 comprises 13 residues. Germline CDR1 reads GTSNPN; CDR2 reads SVGIG (reference sequence). V was pared by 3 bases and J by 2 bases, with 11 bases between. The DNA for the CDR3 is TGTGCCTGGAGCGCGGGCCCTACCTACGAGCAGTACTTC. The encoded protein is CAWSAGPTYEQYF. The full variable domain, rest sourced from reference TRBV30 and TRBJ2-7, is SQTIHQWPATLVQPVGSPLSLECTVEGTSNPNLYWYRQAAGRGLQLLFYSVGIGQISSEVPQNLSASRPQDRQFILSSKKLLLSDSGFYLCAWSAGPTYEQYFGPGTRLTVT.

This clonotype came up many times. The chain joins TRBV12-3 or TRBV12-4 to TRBJ1-5; unclear D gene. The CDR3 runs to 13 residues. V shed 4 bases and J shed 4 bases, with 8 bases lying between them. CDR3 sequence reads: CASSSLLNQPQHF. CDR3 DNA sequence: TGTGCCAGCAGTTCCCTACTTAATCAGCCCCAGCATTTT.

The sample holds many counts of this clonotype. This chain uses TRBV18 with TRBJ2-7; D tentatively reads TRBD1 or TRBD2 (5 bases each). CDR1 is KGHSH and CDR2 is LQKENI in the germline V gene. The V and J ends lost 6 bases and 4 bases respectively, with 7 bases between them. The CDR3 contains 11 residues. The CDR3 sequence is CASSRGYEQYF. CDR3 in DNA: TGTGCCAGCTCGAGGGGTTACGAGCAGTACTTC.

The V call is TRBV6-6, the J call TRBJ2-5, with D perhaps TRBD2 (6 bases). CDR1 and CDR2 from the germline V gene are MNHNY and SVGAGI (reference sequence). Trimming took off 10 bases at V and 5 bases at J, with 17 bases between the two ends. This CDR3 has 13 amino acids. CDR3 nucleotide sequence: TGTGCCACATCGTTACTAGCAATGGAGACCCAGTACTTC. Protein product: CATSLLAMETQYF.

This chain connects TRBV4-3 to TRBJ2-2; 10 positions agree with TRBD1. CDR1 and CDR2 (germline): LGHNA, YSLEER. The CDR3 runs 15 residues. With V trimmed by 4 bases and J by 5 bases, 4 bases remained unmatched. The CDR3 nucleotides are TGCGCCAGCAGCCTGGGACAGGGGTCGACCGGGGAGCTGTTTTTT. This translates into CASSLGQGSTGELFF.

This chain links TRBV4-1 with TRBJ1-1; D is ambiguous. This CDR3 spans 15 amino acids. The V and J ends lost 4 bases and 1 base respectively, with 13 bases between them. Germline V gene sequence: CDR1 MGHRA, CDR2 YSYEKL. CDR3 residues: CASSRARPRNTEAFF. Here the CDR3 DNA reads TGCGCCAGCAGCCGTGCTAGGCCACGGAACACTGAAGCTTTCTTT.

This clonotype has just a few counts. V usage is TRBV4-1 and J usage is TRBJ2-3, with 8 bases matching TRBD2. The trim removed 0 bases at V and 1 base at J, leaving 3 bases unmatched. The V gene's germline CDR1 is MGHRA and CDR2 YSYEKL. This CDR3 contains 16 residues. CDR3 sequence: CASSQDPAGGTDTQYF. Here the CDR3 DNA reads TGCGCCAGCAGCCAAGATCCAGCGGGGGGCACAGATACGCAGTATTTT.

This clonotype has a handful of counts. CDR3 coding DNA: TGTGCCAGCAGCCCCTTATCATCCAGGGCCAACACTGAAGCTTTCTTT. Translated, it gives CASSPLSSRANTEAFF. V is TRBV6-5 and J is TRBJ1-1; D is possibly TRBD1 (5 bases). The germline CDR1 and CDR2 sequences are MNHEY and SVGAGI. The CDR3 has 16 amino acids. The germline V and J ends were trimmed by 6 bases and 2 bases, with 19 bases remaining between them.

The chain recombines TRBV4-2 with TRBJ1-2, with 10 positions matching TRBD1. Germline V gives CDR1 LGHNA, CDR2 YNFKEQ. The V and J ends lost 2 bases and 8 bases, in that order; junction bases with no gene match: 11. This CDR3 has 16 residues. The CDR3 bases are TGTGCCAGCAGCCAAAAGAATACCGGGGACAGGGGAGGCTACACCTTC. Protein sequence: CASSQKNTGDRGGYTF.

This clonotype occurred a few times. The CDR3 DNA sequence: TGTGCCAGTACTTCTAGCGGGGCCAATGAGCAGTTCTTC. Amino acid sequence: CASTSSGANEQFF. The chain couples TRBV19 to TRBJ2-1; 9 nucleotides match TRBD2. Germline trimming cut 7 bases from V and 6 bases from J; bases unmatched to any gene: 4. This CDR3 is 13 amino acids long. Germline CDR1 reads LNHDA; CDR2 reads SQIVND (reference sequence).

The V gene is TRBV5-6, the J gene TRBJ2-2, with TRBD1 identical over 7 bases. Germline values: CDR1 SGHDT, CDR2 YYEEEE. With 3 bases clipped from V and 6 bases from J, the junction kept 11 bases outside the gene matches. This CDR3 is 16 amino acids long. The CDR3 nucleotides read TGTGCCAGCAGCTCACTTACAGGGGTTCGTCCCGGGGAGCTGTTTTTT. Encoded protein: CASSSLTGVRPGELFF. The entire variable domain, with the rest obtained from reference TRBV5-6 and TRBJ2-2, is as follows: DAGVTQSPTHLIKTRGQQVTLRCSPKSGHDTVSWYQQALGQGPQFIFQYYEEEERQRGNFPDRFSGHQFPNYSSELNVNALLLGDSALYLCASSSLTGVRPGELFFGEGSRLTVL.

This clonotype came up a few times. J is TRBJ2-7 and V is TRBV7-2; D remains ambiguous. Germline CDR1 is SGHTA and CDR2 is FQGNSA. The ends were cut back, 2 bases at V and 1 base at J, with 6 bases in the middle. The CDR3 contains 13 residues. The DNA of the CDR3 is TGTGCCAGCAGCTTAACAAGGTCCTACGAGCAGTACTTC. Translating gives CASSLTRSYEQYF.

CDR3 sequence (DNA): TGTGCCAGCAGACCGGGACTAATCAATTCACCCCTCCACTTT. Translating gives CASRPGLINSPLHF. The rearrangement links TRBV6-2 or TRBV6-3 to TRBJ1-6; perhaps TRBD1 as D (5 bases). V was clipped by 6 bases and J by 7 bases, with 13 bases between them. The germline V gene has CDR1 MNHEY and CDR2 SVGEGT. The CDR3 is 14 amino acids.

The chain links TRBV11-2 to TRBJ2-7; D not certain. Trimming removed 1 base from V and 2 bases from J, with 9 bases in between. The CDR3 has 14 amino acids. Germline lookup yields CDR1 SGHAT and CDR2 FQNNGV. This chain's CDR3 is CASSLVTGAYEQYF. The CDR3 DNA reads as TGTGCCAGCAGCTTAGTTACGGGCGCCTACGAGCAGTACTTC.

This clonotype was observed many times. The chain is built from TRBV11-2 and TRBJ2-7, with D possibly TRBD1 on 6 matching bases. V was shortened by 5 bases and J by 7 bases, with 21 bases between the two germline ends. This CDR3 has 15 amino acids. Germline V lookup: CDR1 SGHAT, CDR2 FQNNGV. The CDR3 here is CASSARQVLIGEQYF. The CDR3, as DNA: TGTGCCAGCAGCGCTAGACAGGTTTTAATCGGGGAGCAGTACTTC.